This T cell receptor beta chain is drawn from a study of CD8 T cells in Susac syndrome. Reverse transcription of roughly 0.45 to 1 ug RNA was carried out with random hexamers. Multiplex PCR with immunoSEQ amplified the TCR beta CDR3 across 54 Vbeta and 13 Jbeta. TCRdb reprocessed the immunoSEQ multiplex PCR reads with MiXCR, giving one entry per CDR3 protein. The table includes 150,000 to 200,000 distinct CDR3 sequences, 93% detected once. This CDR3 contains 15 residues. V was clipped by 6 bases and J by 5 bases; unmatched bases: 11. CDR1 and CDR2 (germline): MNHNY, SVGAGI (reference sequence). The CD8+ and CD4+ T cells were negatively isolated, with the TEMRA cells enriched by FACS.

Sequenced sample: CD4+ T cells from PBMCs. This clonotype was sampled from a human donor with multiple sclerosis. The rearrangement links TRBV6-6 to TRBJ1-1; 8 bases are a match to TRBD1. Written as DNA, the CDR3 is TGTGCCAGCAGGAGCCGAGACAGGGGTAGTACTGAAGCTTTCTTT. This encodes CASRSRDRGSTEAFF.